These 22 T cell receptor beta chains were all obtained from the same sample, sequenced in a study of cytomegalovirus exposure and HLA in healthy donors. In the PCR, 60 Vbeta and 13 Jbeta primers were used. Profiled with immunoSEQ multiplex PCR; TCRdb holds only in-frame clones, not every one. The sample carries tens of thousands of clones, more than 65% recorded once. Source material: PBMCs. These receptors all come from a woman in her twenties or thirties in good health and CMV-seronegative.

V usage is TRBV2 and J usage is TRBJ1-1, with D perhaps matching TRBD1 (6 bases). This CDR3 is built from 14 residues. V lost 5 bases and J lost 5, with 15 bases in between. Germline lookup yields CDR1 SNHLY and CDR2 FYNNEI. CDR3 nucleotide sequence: TGTGCCAGCAGTATACAGGGTAGTCGGACTGAAGCTTTCTTT. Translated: CASSIQGSRTEAFF.

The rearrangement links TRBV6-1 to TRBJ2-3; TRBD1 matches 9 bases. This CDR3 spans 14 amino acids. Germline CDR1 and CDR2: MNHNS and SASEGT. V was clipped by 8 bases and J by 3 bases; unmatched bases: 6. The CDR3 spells CASLPGTGTDTQYF. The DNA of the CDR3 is TGTGCCAGCCTACCAGGGACAGGGACAGATACGCAGTATTTT.

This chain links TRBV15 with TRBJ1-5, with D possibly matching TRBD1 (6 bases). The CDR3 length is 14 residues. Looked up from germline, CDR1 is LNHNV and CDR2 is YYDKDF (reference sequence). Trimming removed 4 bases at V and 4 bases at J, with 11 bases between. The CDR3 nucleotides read TGTGCCACCAGCACACTACAGGGAAATCAGCCCCAGCATTTT. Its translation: CATSTLQGNQPQHF.

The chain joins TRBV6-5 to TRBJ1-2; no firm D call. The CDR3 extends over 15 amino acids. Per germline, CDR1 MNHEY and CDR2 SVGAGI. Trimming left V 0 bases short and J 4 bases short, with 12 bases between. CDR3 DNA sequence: TGTGCCAGCAGTTACTCCGGGGAGAGGGCCTATGGCTACACCTTC. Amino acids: CASSYSGERAYGYTF.

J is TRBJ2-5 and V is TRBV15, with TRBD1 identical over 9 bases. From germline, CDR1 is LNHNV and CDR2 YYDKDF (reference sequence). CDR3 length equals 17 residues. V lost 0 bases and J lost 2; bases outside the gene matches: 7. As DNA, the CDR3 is TGTGCCACCAGCAGAGATATTAAGGGACAGGGACAAGAGACCCAGTACTTC. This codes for CATSRDIKGQGQETQYF.

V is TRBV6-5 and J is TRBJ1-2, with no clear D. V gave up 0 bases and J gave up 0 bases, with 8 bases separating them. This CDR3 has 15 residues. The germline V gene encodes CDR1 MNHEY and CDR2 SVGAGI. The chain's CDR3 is CASSYSRDTNYGYTF. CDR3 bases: TGTGCCAGCAGTTACTCACGGGATACTAACTATGGCTACACCTTC.

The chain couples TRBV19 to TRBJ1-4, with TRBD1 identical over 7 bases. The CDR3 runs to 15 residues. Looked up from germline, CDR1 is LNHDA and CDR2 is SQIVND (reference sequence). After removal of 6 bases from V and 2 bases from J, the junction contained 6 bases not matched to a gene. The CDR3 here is CASSAPGQTNEKLFF. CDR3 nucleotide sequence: TGTGCCAGTAGCGCTCCGGGACAGACTAATGAAAAACTGTTTTTT.

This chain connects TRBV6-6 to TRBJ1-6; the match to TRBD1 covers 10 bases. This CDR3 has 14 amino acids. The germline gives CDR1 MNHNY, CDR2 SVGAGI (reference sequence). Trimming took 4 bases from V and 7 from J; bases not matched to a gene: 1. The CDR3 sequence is CASSSGQGNSPLHF. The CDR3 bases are TGTGCCAGCAGTTCGGGACAGGGGAATTCACCCCTCCACTTT.

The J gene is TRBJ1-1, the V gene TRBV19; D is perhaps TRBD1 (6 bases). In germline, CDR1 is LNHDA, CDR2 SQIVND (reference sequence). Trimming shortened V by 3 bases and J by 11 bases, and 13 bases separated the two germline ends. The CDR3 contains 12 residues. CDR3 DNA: TGTGCCAGTAGTATCAACGGGGGGGCGGCTTTCTTT. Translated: CASSINGGAAFF.

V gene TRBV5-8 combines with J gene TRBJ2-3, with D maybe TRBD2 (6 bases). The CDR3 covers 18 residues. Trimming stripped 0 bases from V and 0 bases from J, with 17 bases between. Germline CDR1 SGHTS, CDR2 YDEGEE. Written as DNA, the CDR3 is TGTGCCAGCAGCTTGGGTAGCGGTGGGATCTCTAGCACAGATACGCAGTATTTT. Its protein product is CASSLGSGGISSTDTQYF.

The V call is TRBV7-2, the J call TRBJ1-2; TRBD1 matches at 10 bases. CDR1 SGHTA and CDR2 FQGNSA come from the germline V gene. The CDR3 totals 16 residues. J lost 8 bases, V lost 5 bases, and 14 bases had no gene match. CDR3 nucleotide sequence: TGTGCCAGCAGCCCGAAGGTGGGGACAGGGGTATACGGCTACACCTTC. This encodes CASSPKVGTGVYGYTF.

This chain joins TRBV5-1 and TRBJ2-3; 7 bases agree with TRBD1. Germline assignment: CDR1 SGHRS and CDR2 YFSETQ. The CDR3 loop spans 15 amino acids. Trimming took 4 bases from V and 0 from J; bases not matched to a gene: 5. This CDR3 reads CASSVGTASTDTQYF. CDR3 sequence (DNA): TGCGCCAGCAGCGTCGGGACAGCGAGCACAGATACGCAGTATTTT.

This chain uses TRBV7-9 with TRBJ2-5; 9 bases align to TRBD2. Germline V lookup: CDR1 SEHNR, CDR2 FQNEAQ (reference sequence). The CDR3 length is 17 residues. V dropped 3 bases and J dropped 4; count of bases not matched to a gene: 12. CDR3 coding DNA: TGTGCCAGCAGCTTTATCGCGGGGGGGAATTTGGGAGAGACCCAGTACTTC. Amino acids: CASSFIAGGNLGETQYF.

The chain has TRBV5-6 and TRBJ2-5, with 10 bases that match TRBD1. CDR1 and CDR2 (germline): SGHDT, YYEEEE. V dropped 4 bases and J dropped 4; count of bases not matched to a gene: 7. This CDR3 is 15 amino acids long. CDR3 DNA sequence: TGTGCCAGCAGCAAGGGACAGGGGTCGGCAGAGACCCAGTACTTC. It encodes CASSKGQGSAETQYF. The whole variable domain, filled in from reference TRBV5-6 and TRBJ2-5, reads DAGVTQSPTHLIKTRGQQVTLRCSPKSGHDTVSWYQQALGQGPQFIFQYYEEEERQRGNFPDRFSGHQFPNYSSELNVNALLLGDSALYLCASSKGQGSAETQYFGPGTRLLVL.

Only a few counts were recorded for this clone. This CDR3 is CASSVGLAGASTDTQYF. Written as DNA, the CDR3 is TGTGCCAGCAGCGTAGGATTAGCGGGGGCTAGCACAGATACGCAGTATTTT. The J gene is TRBJ2-3, the V gene TRBV9; 9 bases fit TRBD2. From germline, CDR1 is SGDLS and CDR2 YYNGEE. The J segment lost 0 bases and the V segment lost 0 bases, leaving 5 bases of the junction unmatched. CDR3 length: 17 amino acids.

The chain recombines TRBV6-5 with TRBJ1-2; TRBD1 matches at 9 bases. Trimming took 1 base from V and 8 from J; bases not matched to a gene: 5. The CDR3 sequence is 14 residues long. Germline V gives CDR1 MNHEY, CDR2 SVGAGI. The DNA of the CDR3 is TGTGCCAGCAGTTACTTGGACAGGGGAGGAGGCTACACCTTC. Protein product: CASSYLDRGGGYTF.

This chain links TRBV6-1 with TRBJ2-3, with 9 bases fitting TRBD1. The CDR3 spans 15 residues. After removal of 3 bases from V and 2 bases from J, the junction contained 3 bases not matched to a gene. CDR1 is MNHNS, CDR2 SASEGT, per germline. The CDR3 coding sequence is TGTGCCAGCAGTGAGGGGGACAGGGTCACAGATACGCAGTATTTT. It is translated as CASSEGDRVTDTQYF.

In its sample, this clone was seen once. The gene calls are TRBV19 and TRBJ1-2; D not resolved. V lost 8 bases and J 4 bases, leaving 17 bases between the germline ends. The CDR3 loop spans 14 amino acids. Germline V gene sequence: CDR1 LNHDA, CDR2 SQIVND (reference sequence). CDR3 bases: TGTGCCAGTGGGGAGACGATCTCGTTCTATGGCTACACCTTC. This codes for CASGETISFYGYTF. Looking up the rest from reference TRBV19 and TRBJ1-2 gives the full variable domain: DGGITQSPKYLFRKEGQNVTLSCEQNLNHDAMYWYRQDPGQGLRLIYYSQIVNDFQKGDIAEGYSVSREKKESFPLTVTSAQKNPTAFYLCASGETISFYGYTFGSGTRLTVV.

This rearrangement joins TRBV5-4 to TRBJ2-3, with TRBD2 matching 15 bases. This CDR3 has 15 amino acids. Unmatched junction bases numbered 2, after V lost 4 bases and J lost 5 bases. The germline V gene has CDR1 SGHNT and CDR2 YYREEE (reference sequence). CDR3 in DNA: TGTGCCAGCAGCGCGGGACTAGCGGGAGGAGATACGCAGTATTTT. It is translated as CASSAGLAGGDTQYF. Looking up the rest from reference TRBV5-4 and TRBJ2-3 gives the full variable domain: ETGVTQSPTHLIKTRGQQVTLRCSSQSGHNTVSWYQQALGQGPQFIFQYYREEENGRGNFPPRFSGLQFPNYSSELNVNALELDDSALYLCASSAGLAGGDTQYFGPGTRLTVL.

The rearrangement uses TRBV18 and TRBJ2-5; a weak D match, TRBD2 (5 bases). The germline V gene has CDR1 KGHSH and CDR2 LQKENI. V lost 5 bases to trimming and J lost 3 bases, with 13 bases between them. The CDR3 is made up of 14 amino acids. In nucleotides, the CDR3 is TGTGCCAGCTCAGACTCGCGGGCCAAAGAGACCCAGTACTTC. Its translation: CASSDSRAKETQYF.

The CDR3 coding sequence is TGTGCCAGCAGCTTAGCGCTCGGACAGGGGTACACTGAAGCTTTCTTT. Protein sequence: CASSLALGQGYTEAFF. The V call is TRBV7-8, the J call TRBJ1-1, with 9 bases matching TRBD1. J was trimmed by 3 bases and V by 0 bases; bases with no gene match: 5. This CDR3 has 16 residues. Per germline, CDR1 SGHVS and CDR2 FQNEAQ.

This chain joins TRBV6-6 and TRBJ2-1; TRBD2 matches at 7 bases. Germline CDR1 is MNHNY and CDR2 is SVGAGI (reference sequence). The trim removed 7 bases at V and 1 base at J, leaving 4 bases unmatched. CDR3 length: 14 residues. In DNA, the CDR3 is TGTGCCAGCACGGCTAGCGGATCCTACAATGAGCAGTTCTTC. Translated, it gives CASTASGSYNEQFF.